The present entry profiles one TCR beta chain with its context. Its specificity is unknown. The entry originates in a study of cytomegalovirus exposure and HLA in healthy donors. Study-level results: For cytomegalovirus status, the classifier reportedly gave diagnoses with high specificity and sensitivity.

The CDR3 extends over 15 amino acids. Trimming shortened V by 0 bases and J by 2 bases, and 8 bases separated the two germline ends. Germline CDR1 reads SGHRS; CDR2 reads YFSETQ. 13 Jbeta primers and 60 Vbeta primers were used for the PCR. Clones were sequenced by immunoSEQ multiplex PCR, and TCRdb holds only the in-frame ones, with some missing. This table holds 35,000 to 45,000 clones, about half found once. The source material was PBMCs. The clonotype originates from a man aged 55 to 69 in good health and CMV-seronegative. The chain combines TRBV5-1 with TRBJ1-4, with D possibly matching TRBD1 (5 bases). In DNA form, the CDR3 reads TGCGCCAGCAGCTTGGCCCAGGGCACTAATGAAAAACTGTTTTTT. Its translation: CASSLAQGTNEKLFF. The whole variable domain, remainder taken from reference TRBV5-1 and TRBJ1-4, is KAGVTQTPRYLIKTRGQQVTLSCSPISGHRSVSWYQQTPGQGLQFLFEYFSETQRNKGNFPGRFSGRQFSNSRSEMNVSTLELGDSALYLCASSLAQGTNEKLFFGSGTQLSVL.